This section outlines one TCR beta chain sequence together with its context. Its antigen is not known. The data were obtained in a study of T cells in Graves' hyperthyroidism and ophthalmopathy. Study-wide findings and caveats: Ophthalmopathy was predicted by the model a median of approximately 6.6 months ahead of onset. Clonotypes that were expanded in thyroid above 0.001 mostly appeared in blood too.

Absent ophthalmopathy progression within 18 months defined stable Graves' hyperthyroidism. Authors of the study amplified TCR beta CDR3 regions from RNA transcripts. In the first-round RT-PCR of the TCR CDR3, the HTBI primer set was used. In TCRdb, the multiplex PCR reads were re-called with MiXCR into one record per CDR3 protein. The sample contains about 700,000 distinct CDR3 sequences, 14% of which appear only once. Trimming removed 2 bases at V and 0 bases at J, with 11 bases between. The V gene's germline CDR1 is MNHEY and CDR2 SMNVEV (reference sequence). This CDR3 has 16 residues. Sequencing was performed on blood. The receptor was derived from a woman aged 18-35 years with Graves' hyperthyroidism. J is TRBJ2-1 and V is TRBV27; no definite D call. CDR3 coding DNA: TGTGCCAGCAGTTTAGGCACTACGAGCTCCTACAATGAGCAGTTCTTC. Protein product: CASSLGTTSSYNEQFF.